The 7 T cell receptor beta chains below were found in one sample sequenced in a study of cytomegalovirus exposure and HLA in healthy donors. A multiplex PCR was run with 60 Vbeta primers and 13 Jbeta primers. Data came from immunoSEQ multiplex PCR; TCRdb stores just in-frame clones and leaves some out. Here the sample spans about 160,000 clones, approximately 75% being singletons. The sample was PBMCs. The source of these receptors is a man aged 45 to 65 in good health and CMV-seropositive.

CDR3 region: CASSLTGTGMAEQYF. The CDR3 DNA follows: TGCGCCAGCAGCTTGACCGGGACAGGGATGGCCGAGCAGTACTTC. The chain has TRBV5-1 and TRBJ2-7, with 9 bases that match TRBD1. The CDR3 spans 15 residues. Losses at the gene ends were 1 base for V and 6 bases for J; bases not matched to a gene: 8. Germline CDR1 SGHRS, CDR2 YFSETQ.

J is TRBJ2-5 and V is TRBV15, with TRBD1 matching over 9 bases. Germline V lookup: CDR1 LNHNV, CDR2 YYDKDF (reference sequence). This CDR3 region has 15 residues. V was clipped by 3 bases and J by 2 bases; unmatched bases: 4. CDR3 protein: CATSRDRGTQETQYF. CDR3 bases: TGTGCCACCAGCAGGGACAGGGGAACTCAAGAGACCCAGTACTTC.

The CDR3 spells CASSIPLYRVVYNSPLHF. In DNA, the CDR3 is TGTGCCAGTAGTATCCCCCTGTACAGGGTGGTATATAATTCACCCCTCCACTTT. The chain couples TRBV19 to TRBJ1-6; a possible D gene is TRBD1 (6 bases). Germline V gene sequence: CDR1 LNHDA, CDR2 SQIVND (reference sequence). The germline V and J ends were trimmed by 3 bases and 4 bases, with 19 bases remaining between them. The CDR3 runs 18 residues.

V is TRBV4-3 and J is TRBJ2-7; D possibly corresponds to TRBD1 (5 bases). The CDR3 length is 13 residues. Germline V lookup: CDR1 LGHNA, CDR2 YSLEER. Trimming took 2 bases from V and 9 from J, leaving 14 bases between them. CDR3: CASSQTRGNGQYF. As DNA, the CDR3 is TGCGCCAGCAGCCAAACAAGGGGCAATGGGCAGTACTTC.

The chain joins TRBV30 to TRBJ1-5; D is unresolved. Looked up from germline, CDR1 is GTSNPN and CDR2 is SVGIG (reference sequence). The CDR3 has 13 amino acids. V was trimmed by 0 bases and J by 3 bases, leaving 6 bases between them. The DNA of the CDR3 is TGTGCCTGGAGTGTTGGAGACAATCAGCCCCAGCATTTT. Amino acid sequence: CAWSVGDNQPQHF.

This chain uses TRBV10-3 with TRBJ1-2, with D unclear. Germline V gene sequence: CDR1 ENHRY, CDR2 SYGVKD. V was shortened by 5 bases and J by 8 bases, with 21 bases between the two germline ends. This CDR3 is built from 15 residues. CDR3 DNA: TGTGCCATCAGTCCTCTACTAAACACGGAATGGGGCTACACCTTC. Translated, it gives CAISPLLNTEWGYTF.

Points on this clone: Different DNA sequences within this sample yield the same CDR3. V is TRBV10-3 and J is TRBJ1-3, with 8 bases fitting TRBD1. The CDR3 totals 13 residues. Unmatched junction bases numbered 4, after V lost 8 bases and J lost 4 bases. CDR1 is ENHRY and CDR2 is SYGVKD in the germline V gene. This CDR3 reads CAIGQGKGNTIYF. Written as DNA, the CDR3 is TGTGCCATCGGACAGGGAAAGGGAAACACCATATATTTT.